The clone carrying this T cell receptor (beta chain) was seen at least ten times. Its antigen is still unknown. CDR3 regions were amplified by Arm-PCR using iRepertoire HTBI primers to build TCR beta libraries. TCRdb used MiXCR to reprocess the multiplex PCR reads, holding one entry per CDR3 protein. In the table there are fewer than 550,000 distinct CDR3 sequences, roughly 17% of which are singletons. The sample comes from a study of regulatory T cells in long-lasting Graves disease. Regarding the study as a whole: Persistent-disease Graves' patients showed less TCR diversity than new cases. Sample size, which was small, may have reduced accuracy.

The CDR3 length is 17 residues. CDR1 is SGHVS, CDR2 FQNEAQ, per germline. The V and J ends lost 0 bases and 1 base, in that order; junction bases with no gene match: 7. Indicated time point: newly diagnosed GD, antithyroid drugs for less than 3 months. Scientists built the TCR library using RNA that was extracted from PBMCs. Patients came through an endocrinology department, and that department was in Xi'an, China. The same sample was also used in a study of T cells in Graves' hyperthyroidism and ophthalmopathy.

This TCR was sampled from a woman aged 18-29 years with Graves disease. The input for sequencing was peripheral blood mononuclear cells (PBMCs), taken at new diagnosis, from a patient treated with antithyroid drugs. V usage is TRBV7-8 and J usage is TRBJ2-5; TRBD2 agrees at 8 bases. The DNA of the CDR3 is TGTGCCAGCAGCTTAGCGGTAGCGGGGTCGATCCAAGAGACCCAGTACTTC. Encoded protein: CASSLAVAGSIQETQYF.